This T cell receptor (beta chain) was sequenced in a study of OX40 agonist ivuxolimab in advanced cancers. Study as a whole: Partial responses were recorded for three patients, including one with hepatocellular carcinoma and two with cutaneous melanoma.

The method was immunoSEQ multiplex PCR; TCRdb's version includes in-frame clones alone and lacks a portion of them. Seen here are roughly 28,000 clones, approximately 80% observed once, and the top ten hold approximately 32%. Germline V gene data show CDR1 as SEHNR and CDR2 as FQNEAQ (reference sequence). V dropped 4 bases and J dropped 5 bases, with 14 bases sitting between them. The CDR3 consists of 15 residues. The TCR was taken from an adult with an advanced solid tumor such as melanoma, head and neck, liver or kidney cancer. The sample here was CD4+ or CD8+ T cells sorted from blood, taken in a trial of the OX40 agonist ivuxolimab. This sequence joins TRBV7-9 and TRBJ2-2; TRBD2 might be the D (5 bases). CDR3 amino acids: CASSYGSARTGELFF. The DNA for the CDR3 is TGTGCCAGCAGCTACGGTAGCGCGAGAACCGGGGAGCTGTTTTTT.